This T cell receptor (beta chain) was identified during a study of T cell responses to AZD1222 COVID-19 vaccine. Study-wide results and caveats: Increases in Spike-specific TCR breadth and depth were seen after two AZD1222 doses. Nearly half of the spike-specific TCRs reportedly recognize variant regions that carry no mutations.

Germline V gene lookup returns CDR1 MNHEY and CDR2 SVGAGI. The ends were cut back, 4 bases at V and 7 bases at J, with 13 bases in the middle. The CDR3 length is 13 residues. Measured with immunoSEQ multiplex PCR; TCRdb has only the in-frame clones, and not every one. The sample has tens of thousands of clones; around four fifths are singletons. Note on this clone: Antigen: not known.

The sequencing here drew on peripheral blood, taken on day 0 of AZD1222 vaccination. This receptor was obtained from an adult in good health. This chain connects TRBV6-5 to TRBJ1-2; perhaps TRBD1 as D (5 bases). The CDR3, as DNA: TGTGCCAGCAGTTTATCAGGGAGGGGTGGCTACACCTTC. Translated: CASSLSGRGGYTF.